This TCR beta chain was found in a study of blood T cell repertoires in COVID-19. Study background: Nucleic acid was either cDNA or gDNA, and it came from T cells, B-cell-depleted T cells, or PBMCs.

Original methodology: Quantification of nucleated cells was approximated via reference gene primer amplification. Sequenced by immunoSEQ multiplex PCR; TCRdb stores in-frame clones only, minus some. V, J and clone size are those of that table, while D and trimming were read from the DNA. The data contain under 350,000 clones, about nine tenths of them seen just once; the ten biggest clones take up approximately 7.5%. CDR1 is LGHDT and CDR2 is YNNKEL in the germline V gene (reference sequence). Trimming cost V 1 base and J 3 bases; bases outside gene matches: 7. This CDR3 contains 17 residues. Sequencing used peripheral blood. This chain links TRBV3-1 (or the pseudogene TRBV3-2) with TRBJ2-3; 10 nucleotides agree with TRBD2. The source is a woman aged 30 to 39 with COVID-19, enrolled during active disease. The CDR3 reads CASSQGLASGRTDTQYF. For the CDR3, the DNA is TGTGCCAGCAGCCAAGGCCTAGCTAGCGGGAGAACAGATACGCAGTATTTT.